This TCR beta chain stems from a study of T cell repertoires in cytomegalovirus infection. Study-wide results and caveats: Of the TCR beta families, the public ones yielded a cumulative frequency that identified carriers of CMV plus the relevant HLA. The ex vivo response was dominated by HLA-C-restricted CMV-specific TCR beta clonotypes.

TCRdb analysed the reads with MiXCR anew, one entry per CDR3 protein. The sample shows about 68,000 distinct CDR3 sequences, about 22% of them seen only once. On this clonotype itself: Its target is not known.

The CDR3 runs to 13 residues. Trimming shortened V by 0 bases and J by 7 bases, and 9 bases separated the two germline ends. V usage is TRBV12-3 or TRBV12-4 and J usage is TRBJ1-1; D is undetermined. The source of this sequence is a human donor in good health (CMV status not recorded). Some clones in this sample may be carry-over from other donors' samples. Sequencing was done on a sample of PBMCs, sequenced either directly or after in vitro stimulation (not recorded which). CDR3 protein: CASSLARSNEAFF. DNA for the CDR3: TGTGCCAGCAGTTTAGCCAGATCGAATGAAGCTTTCTTT.